This paragraph covers one TCR beta chain sequence. Its specificity is not known. Germline lookup yields CDR1 SGDLS and CDR2 YYNGEE. The CDR3 runs to 15 residues. Trimming cost V 0 bases and J 2 bases, with 10 bases left between them. The data derive from a study of identical twins. Study-wide points: For cord blood, abundant beta clonotypes had fewer insertions, unlike memory repertoires, which showed none. Among out-of-frame alpha sequences shared by twins, low generation probability occurred in excess.

Template switching added a universal primer site; cDNA carried unique molecular identifiers. From the 5' RACE reads, TCRdb called clonotypes with MiXCR, one entry per CDR3 protein. The data contain more than 1.5 million distinct CDR3 sequences, less than 35% of them singletons. The source of this sequence is a newborn girl in good health. Input material: cord blood. This chain connects TRBV9 to TRBJ2-3; D possibly uses TRBD1 or TRBD2 (5 bases each). DNA of the CDR3: TGTGCCAGCAGCGTAGCTACGGGGCACACAGATACGCAGTATTTT. This gives the protein CASSVATGHTDTQYF.